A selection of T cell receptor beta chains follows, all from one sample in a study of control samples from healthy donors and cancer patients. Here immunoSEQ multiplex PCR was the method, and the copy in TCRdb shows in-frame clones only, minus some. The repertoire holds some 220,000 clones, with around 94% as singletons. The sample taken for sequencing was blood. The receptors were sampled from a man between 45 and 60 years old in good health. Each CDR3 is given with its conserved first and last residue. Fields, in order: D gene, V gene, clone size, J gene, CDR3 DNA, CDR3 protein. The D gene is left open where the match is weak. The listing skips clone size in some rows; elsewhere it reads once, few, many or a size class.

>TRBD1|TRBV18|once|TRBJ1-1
TGTGCCAGCTCACCAATCTCCGGGACAGGGGGGGAGGTGTTCGGGACTGAAGCTTTCTTT
CASSPISGTGGEVFGTEAFF
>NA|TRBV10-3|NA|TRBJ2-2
TGTGCCATCAGTGGACCGAAGAACGGGGAGCTGTTTTTT
CAISGPKNGELFF
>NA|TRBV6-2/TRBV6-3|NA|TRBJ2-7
TGTGCCAGCAGTTACCCCCCCTACGAGCAGTACTTC
CASSYPPYEQYF
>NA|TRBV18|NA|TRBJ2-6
TGTGCCAGCGCAGCCCTTAGTAACTCTGGGGCCAACGTCCTGACTTTC
CASAALSNSGANVLTF
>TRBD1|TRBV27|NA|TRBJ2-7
TGTGCCAGCAGGGGGGACAGGAGCTCCTACGAGCAGTACTTC
CASRGDRSSYEQYF
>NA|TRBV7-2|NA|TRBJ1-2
TGTGCCAGCAGCTTAGTACGGGGGGACTATGGCTACACCTTC
CASSLVRGDYGYTF
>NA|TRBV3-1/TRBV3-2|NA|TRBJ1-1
TGTGCCAGCAGCCAAGCGGGGGAGAGAAGGAACACTGAAGCTTTCTTT
CASSQAGERRNTEAFF
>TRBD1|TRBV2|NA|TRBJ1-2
TGTGCCAGCAGTGAAGCGCACACCGGGACAGCGAACTATGGCTACACCTTC
CASSEAHTGTANYGYTF
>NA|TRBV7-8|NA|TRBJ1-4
TGTGCCAGCAGCCTAACAGGGTGGTTGGATGAAAAACTGTTTTTT
CASSLTGWLDEKLFF
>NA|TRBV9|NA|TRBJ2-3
TGTGCCAGCAGCGTAACAGGGCAAGGGGCAGATACGCAGTATTTT
CASSVTGQGADTQYF
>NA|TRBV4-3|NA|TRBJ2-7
TGCGCCAGCAGCCAAGAGAGGTATTACGAGCAGTACTTC
CASSQERYYEQYF
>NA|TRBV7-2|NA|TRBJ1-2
TGTGCCAGCAGCTTAGATCAGGGCGCCTATGGCTACACCTTC
CASSLDQGAYGYTF
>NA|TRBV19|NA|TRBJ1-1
TGTGCCAGTAAAGTGAGGGGCGGGGGATACACTGAAGCTTTCTTT
CASKVRGGGYTEAFF
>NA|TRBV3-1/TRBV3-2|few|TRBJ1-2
TGTGCCAGCTCCTTCAGGGAGGCTAACTATGGCTACACCTTC
CASSFREANYGYTF
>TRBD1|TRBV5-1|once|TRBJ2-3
TGCGCCAGCAGCTTGGGTCCGGGACAGAGCACAGATACGCAGTATTTT
CASSLGPGQSTDTQYF
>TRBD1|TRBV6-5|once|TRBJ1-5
TGTGCCAGCAGTTACGACAGGGGTCGGAATCAGCCCCAGCATTTT
CASSYDRGRNQPQHF
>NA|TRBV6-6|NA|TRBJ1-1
TGTGCCAGCAGCTCCAGACCCAGAGACACCGCTTATAGCGCTTTCTTT
CASSSRPRDTAYSAFF
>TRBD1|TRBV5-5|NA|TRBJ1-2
TGTGCCAGCAGCGAGACAGGGCGGGCTAACTATGGCTACACCTTC
CASSETGRANYGYTF
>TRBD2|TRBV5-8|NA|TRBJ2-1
TGTGCCAGCAGCTCGAACTTTTTAGGGACTAATACCTACAATGAGCAGTTCTTC
CASSSNFLGTNTYNEQFF
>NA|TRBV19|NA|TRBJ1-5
TGTGCCAGTAGTATTACAAAGGGCGGCAATCAGCCCCAGCATTTT
CASSITKGGNQPQHF
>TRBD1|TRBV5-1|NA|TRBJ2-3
TGCGCCAGCAGCTTTGGGACAGGGGGCACAGATACGCAGTATTTT
CASSFGTGGTDTQYF
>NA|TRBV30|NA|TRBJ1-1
TGTGCCTTTCACAGGGTAGGGAACACTGAAGCTTTCTTT
CAFHRVGNTEAFF
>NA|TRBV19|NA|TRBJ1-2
TGTGCCAGTAGTATACAGGAGGGGGTATATGGCTACACCTTC
CASSIQEGVYGYTF
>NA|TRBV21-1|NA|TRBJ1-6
TGTGCCAGCAGCAAAATTGGGTGTTATAATTCACCCCTCCACTTT
CASSKIGCYNSPLHF
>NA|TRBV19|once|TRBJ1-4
TGTGCCAGTACCCCTTCTCGGGGAGCCCAGTCCGTAAAACTGTTTTTT
CASTPSRGAQSVKLFF
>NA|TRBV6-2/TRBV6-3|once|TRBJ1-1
TGTGCCAGCAGTTACGAGGGCCGAGAAGCTTTCTTT
CASSYEGREAFF
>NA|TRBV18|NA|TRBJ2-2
TGTGCCAGCTCATTGGCGACGCTCACCGGGGAGCTGTTTTTT
CASSLATLTGELFF
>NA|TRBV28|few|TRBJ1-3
TGTGCCAGCAGTCCCGCAGTAGGAAACACCATATATTTT
CASSPAVGNTIYF
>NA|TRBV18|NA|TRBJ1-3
TGTGCCAGCTCACCACAGACCCAGGGTTCCTCTGGAAACACCATATATTTT
CASSPQTQGSSGNTIYF
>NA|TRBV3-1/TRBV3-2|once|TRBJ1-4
TGTGCCAGCAGCCAAGTGGCCGAACATGAAAAACTGTTTTTT
CASSQVAEHEKLFF
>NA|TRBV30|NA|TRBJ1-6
TGTGCCTGGAGTGTAGGCAGCTCCTATAATTCACCCCTCCACTTT
CAWSVGSSYNSPLHF
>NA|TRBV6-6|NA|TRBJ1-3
TGTGCCAGCAAAGCCTCTGGAAACACCATATATTTT
CASKASGNTIYF
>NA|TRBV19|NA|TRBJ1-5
TGTGCCAGTAGTAAGGCAGCCCAACAGCCCCAGCATTTT
CASSKAAQQPQHF
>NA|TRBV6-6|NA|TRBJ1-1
TGTGCCAGCAGCTGGACCAACATCAACACTGAAGCTTTCTTT
CASSWTNINTEAFF
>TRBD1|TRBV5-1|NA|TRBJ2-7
TGCGCCAGCAGCAAGGACAGGGAGTACGAGCAGTACTTC
CASSKDREYEQYF
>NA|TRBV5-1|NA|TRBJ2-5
TGCGCCAGCAGCTTGGCGGGGGAAAAGACCCAGTACTTC
CASSLAGEKTQYF
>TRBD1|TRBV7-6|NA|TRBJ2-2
TGTGCCAGCAGTTTATCGCCGGGACAGGGTTTCGGGGAGCTGTTTTTT
CASSLSPGQGFGELFF
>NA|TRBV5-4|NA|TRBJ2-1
TGTGCCAGCAGCCAGTCGGCCCGGGCATCCTACAATGAGCAGTTCTTC
CASSQSARASYNEQFF
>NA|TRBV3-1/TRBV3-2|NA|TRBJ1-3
TGTGCCTCCCGGGACGGGGGACCCATATATTTT
CASRDGGPIYF
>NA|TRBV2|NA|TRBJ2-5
TGTGCCAGCAGTGATTGGGAGACCCAGTACTTC
CASSDWETQYF
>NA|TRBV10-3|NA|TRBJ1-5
TGTGCCATCAGTGAGGACAGGCTTAATCAGCCCCAGCATTTT
CAISEDRLNQPQHF
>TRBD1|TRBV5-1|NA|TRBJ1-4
TGCGCCAGCAGCCCTGCCCCCCAGGGGGTAACAACTAATGAAAAACTGTTTTTT
CASSPAPQGVTTNEKLFF
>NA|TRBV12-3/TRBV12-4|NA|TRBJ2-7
TGTGCCAGCAGTTTCGGCCGGGCCTACGAGCAGTACTTC
CASSFGRAYEQYF
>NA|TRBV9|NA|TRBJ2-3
TGTGCCAGCAGCCAGGATGGCCACCCAGGGGATACGCAGTATTTT
CASSQDGHPGDTQYF
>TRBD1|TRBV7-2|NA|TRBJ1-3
TGTGCCAGCAGCTTAGTGGTCGGGACAGGGGTCGGAAACACCATATATTTT
CASSLVVGTGVGNTIYF
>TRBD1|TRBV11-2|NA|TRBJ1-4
TGTGCCAGCAGCTTCCCCCTCACAGGGGCAACTAATGAAAAACTGTTTTTT
CASSFPLTGATNEKLFF
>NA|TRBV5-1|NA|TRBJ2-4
TGCGCCAGCAGCTTGGAGGCAGGGCAAAACATTCAGTACTTC
CASSLEAGQNIQYF
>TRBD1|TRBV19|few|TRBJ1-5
TGTGCCAGTAAGGACAGGTCGTCCCAGCCCCAGCATTTT
CASKDRSSQPQHF
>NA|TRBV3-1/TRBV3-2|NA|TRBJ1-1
TGTGCCAGCAGCCAAGATCGGCCGGGGAGCACTGAAGCTTTCTTT
CASSQDRPGSTEAFF
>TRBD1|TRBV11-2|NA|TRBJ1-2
TGTGCCAGCAGCTACGGGACAGGGAATGGCTACACCTTC
CASSYGTGNGYTF
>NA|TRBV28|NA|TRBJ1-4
TGTGCCAGCAGTTTATCCCCTAGAAAACTGTTTTTT
CASSLSPRKLFF
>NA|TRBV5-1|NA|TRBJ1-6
TGCGCCAGCAGCTTGGGTGGGTCTTCACCCCTCCACTTT
CASSLGGSSPLHF
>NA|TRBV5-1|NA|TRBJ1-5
TGCGCCAGCAGCCCGGGGGCCGCAGAGAATCAGCCCCAGCATTTT
CASSPGAAENQPQHF